These 27 T cell receptor beta chains share one sample of origin, sequenced in a study of breast tumors, draining lymph nodes, adjacent tissues (dated by TCRdb to the mid-2010s). The axillary draining lymph nodes of breast cancer patients were the source of the lymph node samples. Receptor amplification or capture employed multiplex PCR. Reads for this sample came from an Illumina HiSeq 2000. Using fastp at Q25 and MiXCR, TCRdb reprocessed the public reads and kept productive beta chains. Each entry merges the rows of one CDR3 protein and shows their most common DNA and genes. Recorded for this sample are 200,000 to 300,000 distinct CDR3 sequences; about 33% of them occurred a single time. The ten largest make up 1.1% of the sample. The sample consisted of axillary lymph node tissue. These receptors all come from a female donor with breast cancer. Some clones in this sample may be carry-over from other donors' samples.

This clonotype has a count of ten or more. CDR3 nucleotide sequence: TGCGCCAGCAGCGCAACAGGGGCGACCTACGAGCAGTACTTC. Translation gives CASSATGATYEQYF. The chain carries TRBV5-1 and TRBJ2-7, with 7 bases that match TRBD1. The CDR3 loop spans 14 amino acids. J lost 2 bases, V lost 4 bases, and 6 bases had no gene match. Germline V gives CDR1 SGHRS, CDR2 YFSETQ.

Many counts were recorded for this clonotype. The chain couples TRBV12-3 or TRBV12-4 to TRBJ2-2; D assignment may be TRBD1 or TRBD2 (7 bases each). The CDR3 loop spans 13 amino acids. Trimming took off 6 bases at V and 7 bases at J, with 12 bases between the two ends. The CDR3 is CASSFRGGGELFF. CDR3 bases: TGTGCCAGCAGCTTCAGGGGGGGCGGGGAGCTGTTTTTT.

In its sample, this clonotype was seen many times. The chain recombines TRBV2 with TRBJ1-6; 9 bases line up with TRBD1. The CDR3 length is 14 residues. CDR1 SNHLY and CDR2 FYNNEI come from the germline V gene. Trimming at V came to 7 bases and at J to 4 bases, leaving 2 bases not matched to a gene. This CDR3 reads CASMGTGYNSPLHF. The CDR3 nucleotides are TGTGCCAGCATGGGGACAGGGTATAATTCACCCCTCCACTTT.

The table lists this clonotype with many counts. The chain carries TRBV7-2 and TRBJ2-7; D is undetermined. CDR1 and CDR2 (germline): SGHTA, FQGNSA. CDR3 size: 15 residues. V was shortened by 1 base and J by 0 bases, with 10 bases between the two germline ends. The CDR3 protein is CASSLVPGYSYEQYF. In DNA form, the CDR3 reads TGTGCCAGCAGCTTAGTACCCGGGTACTCCTACGAGCAGTACTTC.

This clonotype was counted at least ten times. This CDR3 is CASSLRWDNEKLFF. The CDR3 bases are TGTGCCAGCAGCCTTCGATGGGATAATGAAAAACTGTTTTTT. The V call is TRBV6-6, the J call TRBJ1-4; D unclear. CDR3 length: 14 residues. Looked up from germline, CDR1 is MNHNY and CDR2 is SVGAGI (reference sequence). The V and J ends lost 6 bases and 4 bases respectively, with 12 bases between them.

The V gene is TRBV6-1, the J gene TRBJ2-7; perhaps TRBD1 as D (6 bases). Germline V gives CDR1 MNHNS, CDR2 SASEGT. Deletions cut 6 bases from V and 3 bases from J, with 18 bases between. The CDR3 covers 15 residues. The CDR3 bases are TGTGCCAGCAGGTATGGGGGCAACAGGGACTACGAGCAGTACTTC. The encoded protein is CASRYGGNRDYEQYF.

On this clonotype: A much larger clone differs from this one at a single base, so this may be a read error. This sequence joins TRBV6-5 and TRBJ1-6; no firm D call. The CDR3 loop spans 16 amino acids. Germline V gene data show CDR1 as MNHEY and CDR2 as SVGAGI. CDR3 loop: CASSSTIGSYNSPLYF. For the CDR3, the DNA is TGTGCCAGCAGTTCAACAATCGGGTCCTATAATTCACCCCTCTACTTT.

Concerning this clonotype itself: One end of the junction does not line up with germline, which may come from a read error. CDR3 sequence: CASSPTGQGRMTGQLFF. DNA of the CDR3: TGTGCCAGCAGTCCGACCGGACAGGGGAGAATGACCGGGCAGCTGTTTTTT. This sequence joins TRBV7-9 and TRBJ2-2, with 9 bases lining up with TRBD1. Germline V gene sequence: CDR1 SEHNR, CDR2 FQNEAQ (reference sequence). There are 17 residues in the CDR3.

On this clonotype: This may be a read error, as it is one base from a much larger clone. The chain couples TRBV5-1 to TRBJ2-2, with D possibly TRBD1 on 6 matching bases. The length of the CDR3 is 13 residues. Per germline, CDR1 SGHRS and CDR2 YFSETQ. CDR3: CASSHRTDGDLFF. CDR3 bases: TGCGCCAGCAGCCACCGGACAGACGGGGACCTGTTTTTT. The whole variable domain, remainder taken from reference TRBV5-1 and TRBJ2-2, is KAGVTQTPRYLIKTRGQQVTLSCSPISGHRSVSWYQQTPGQGLQFLFEYFSETQRNKGNFPGRFSGRQFSNSRSEMNVSTLELGDSALYLCASSHRTDGDLFFGEGSRLTVL.

A word on this clonotype: Here the CDR3 omits its conserved ending phenylalanine or tryptophan, so a read error is the likely source. The chain recombines TRBV19 with TRBJ2-1, with D uncertain. The V end lost 11 bases, the J end lost 0 bases, and 17 bases lay between the germline ends. This CDR3 region has 15 residues. Germline V CDR1 and CDR2: LNHDA, SQIVND (reference sequence). CDR3 amino acids: CAVSRTVSSYNEQFI. In DNA form, the CDR3 reads TGTGCCGTCTCGAGGACGGTAAGCTCCTACAATGAGCAGTTCATC.

This clonotype showed up just a few times. The rearrangement links TRBV3-2 to TRBJ1-3; the table gives TRBD1 as D, unverified against the DNA. TRBV3-2 is assigned pseudogene status. This CDR3 is 14 amino acids long. This CDR3 reads CASSPCQSGNTIYF. CDR3 DNA: TGTGCCAGCAGCCCCTGTCAGTCTGGAAACACCATATATTTT.

The V gene is TRBV20-1, the J gene TRBJ1-1, with TRBD1 as a possible D gene (5 bases). V lost 6 bases and J lost 3, with 8 bases in between. This CDR3 has 11 residues. The germline gives CDR1 DFQATT, CDR2 SNEGSKA (reference sequence). CDR3 in DNA: TGCAGTGCCCGAGGGGACACTGAAGCTTTCTTT. Its translation: CSARGDTEAFF.

In regard to this clonotype: A clone one base away is much larger, so this may be a read error. This likely comes from a read error, as the CDR3 has no conserved phenylalanine or tryptophan at its end. CDR3 bases: TGCGCCAGCAGCTTAACCGGGACTAGCGGGAAGGAGACCCAGTACCTC. It translates to CASSLTGTSGKETQYL. The rearrangement joins TRBV5-1 to TRBJ2-5; 13 bases line up with TRBD2. Looked up from germline, CDR1 is SGHRS and CDR2 is YFSETQ. The ends lost 2 bases at V and 5 bases at J; junction bases unmatched: 6. The length of the CDR3 is 16 residues.

The chain employs TRBV4-1 and TRBJ2-1, with D possibly being TRBD2 (5 bases). The CDR3 loop spans 17 amino acids. V was trimmed by 4 bases and J by 4 bases, leaving 20 bases between them. Germline V gene data show CDR1 as MGHRA and CDR2 as YSYEKL. CDR3 DNA sequence: TGCGCCAGCAGCCGATTACCCGGACTCACATTTTACAATGAGCAGTTCTTC. This encodes CASSRLPGLTFYNEQFF.

This chain links TRBV29-1 with TRBJ1-1; D ambiguous. This CDR3 comprises 9 residues. The V and J ends lost 7 bases and 4 bases respectively, with 4 bases between them. The germline gives CDR1 SQVTM, CDR2 ANQGSEA. The CDR3 sequence is CSGGTEAFF. The CDR3 region has the DNA TGCAGCGGGGGCACTGAAGCTTTCTTT.

This clonotype was detected ten times or more. This sequence joins TRBV9 and TRBJ1-6; D uncertain. CDR1 SGDLS and CDR2 YYNGEE come from the germline V gene. CDR3 length equals 19 residues. V lost 3 bases to trimming and J lost 7 bases, with 26 bases between them. The CDR3 here is CASSETPPSVSSRNSPLHF. The CDR3 bases are TGTGCCAGCAGCGAAACCCCCCCGTCCGTGTCCTCAAGGAATTCACCCCTCCACTTT.

Only a few counts were recorded for this clonotype. This may come from a read error, since a much larger clone is one base off. This chain uses TRBV13 with TRBJ2-1; 9 bases align to TRBD2. The junction had 11 bases not matched to a gene; V was cut back by 5 bases and J by 6 bases. This CDR3 spans 16 amino acids. Per germline, CDR1 PRHDT and CDR2 FYEKMQ (reference sequence). CDR3 sequence: CASSTPPGLAGNEQFF. CDR3 sequence (DNA): TGTGCCAGCAGCACCCCACCGGGACTAGCAGGCAATGAGCAGTTCTTC.

Worth noting for this clonotype: Mismatch with germline at one junction end may stem from a read error. The chain links TRBV7-2 to TRBJ1-3, with D uncertain. CDR3 length equals 16 residues. The germline CDR1 and CDR2 sequences are SGHTA and FQGNSA. The CDR3 region has the DNA TGTGCCTGCAGCTTATACGGACTGTCCTTTGGAAACACCATATATTTT. Translation: CACSLYGLSFGNTIYF. Variable domain in full (rest from reference TRBV7-2 and TRBJ1-3): GAGVSQSPSNKVTEKGKDVELRCDPISGHTALYWYRQSLGQGLEFLIYFQGNSAPDKSGLPSDRFSAERTGGSVSTLTIQRTQQEDSAVYLCACSLYGLSFGNTIYFGEGSWLTVV.

There are many counts of this clonotype. The rearrangement joins TRBV20-1 to TRBJ2-2, with 10 bases matching TRBD1. The germline V gene encodes CDR1 DFQATT and CDR2 SNEGSKA (reference sequence). This CDR3 contains 16 residues. Trimming at V came to 2 bases and at J to 5 bases, leaving 8 bases not matched to a gene. The CDR3 DNA is TGCAGTGCTAGAAACCGGGACAGGGGTACGACCGGGGAGCTGTTTTTT. Translated: CSARNRDRGTTGELFF.

On this clonotype itself: A much larger clone differs by one base, so this may be a read error. The conserved phenylalanine or tryptophan normally closing the CDR3 is absent here, so this likely arose from a read error. The V and J genes are TRBV7-9 and TRBJ2-7; 11 bases map to TRBD2. Per germline, CDR1 SEHNR and CDR2 FQNEAQ (reference sequence). After removal of 8 bases from V and 5 bases from J, the junction contained 20 bases not matched to a gene. The CDR3 sequence is 18 residues long. The CDR3 DNA reads as TGTGCCAGCGTAGGTAGCGGGAGGGCCGGGCAGCTATATGACGAGCAGTACCTC. This codes for CASVGSGRAGQLYDEQYL.

A note on this clonotype: It may be a read error: a sequence one base away is much more abundant. V gene TRBV6-6 combines with J gene TRBJ1-5; D is unresolved. Germline CDR1 MNHNY, CDR2 SVGAGI (reference sequence). This CDR3 comprises 15 residues. V was trimmed by 5 bases and J by 4 bases, leaving 15 bases between them. CDR3 region: CASSHGPARNQPQHF. CDR3 bases: TGTGCCAGCAGTCATGGGCCGGCACGGAATCAGCCCCAGCATTTT.

V is TRBV6-1 and J is TRBJ2-7; 11 bases agree with TRBD2. Germline CDR1 is MNHNS and CDR2 is SASEGT. J lost 3 bases, V lost 8 bases, and 6 bases had no gene match. The CDR3 loop spans 14 amino acids. The CDR3 region is CASSTSGENYEQYF. Here the CDR3 DNA reads TGTGCCAGCTCGACTAGCGGGGAGAACTACGAGCAGTACTTC.

This clonotype occurred a few times. This CDR3 fails to terminate in the conserved phenylalanine or tryptophan, so it likely reflects a read error. The chain uses TRBV7-2 and TRBJ2-7; D may correspond to TRBD1 or TRBD2 (5 bases each). V was trimmed by 4 bases and J by 1 base, leaving 17 bases between them. Germline CDR1 and CDR2: SGHTA and FQGNSA. The CDR3 totals 16 residues. CDR3 in amino acids: CASSYPWGSGSYEQYS. CDR3 nucleotide sequence: TGTGCCAGCAGCTATCCTTGGGGGAGTGGGTCCTACGAGCAGTACTCC.

This clonotype appeared many times. V and J are TRBV7-3 and TRBJ2-3; 13 bases map to TRBD2. CDR1 and CDR2 (germline): SGHTA, FQGTGA. The J segment lost 2 bases and the V segment lost 5 bases, leaving 7 bases of the junction unmatched. This CDR3 spans 17 amino acids. The DNA for the CDR3 is TGTGCCAGCAGCCCACACGGACTAGCGGGAGTCACAGATACGCAGTATTTT. It encodes CASSPHGLAGVTDTQYF.

This clonotype has at least ten counts. For the CDR3, the DNA is TGTGCCAGTAGACCACAGGGGATGGATCAGCCCCAGCATTTT. Amino acid sequence: CASRPQGMDQPQHF. The chain links TRBV19 to TRBJ1-5, with 7 bases fitting TRBD1. V lost 6 bases to trimming and J lost 5 bases; unmatched junction nucleotides: 7. The CDR3 covers 14 residues. The germline gives CDR1 LNHDA, CDR2 SQIVND (reference sequence).

Notes on this clonotype: The junction shows a germline mismatch at one end, possibly a read error. The J gene is TRBJ2-3, the V gene TRBV10-3; 9 bases match TRBD2. CDR3 length equals 15 residues. Germline V gene sequence: CDR1 ENHRY, CDR2 SYGVKD. In DNA form, the CDR3 reads TGTGCCATCAGTGATAGCGGGAGAAACACAGATACGCAGTATTTC. Its protein is CAISDSGRNTDTQYF.

Turning to this clonotype: It is likely a read error, because the conserved phenylalanine at the end of the CDR3 is missing. The DNA is omitted, as the CDR3 cannot be located on it reliably, and the CDR3 follows TCRdb's listing. This CDR3 is CAPERVAGGPSLRAVL. The chain carries TRBV10-2 and TRBJ2-7; TRBD2 reflects the table's D call only, with no check against the DNA. Looked up from germline, CDR1 is WSHSY and CDR2 is SAAADI. Inclusive of both ends, the CDR3 amounts to 16 amino acids.